This T cell receptor (beta chain) was captured by sequencing in a study of cytotoxic CD8 clonotypes in ibrutinib-treated CLL (dated by TCRdb to the early 2020s). For the study in its entirety: The cohort had about a dozen relapsed/refractory and around 15 treatment-naive patients; roughly 18 were IGHV unmutated. Samples averaged approximately 250,000 productive templates and more than 85,000 productive rearrangements. Cryopreserved peripheral blood mononuclear cells were collected before treatment, at response, and at either disease progression or sustained remission. Longitudinal samples were available for about 30% of the 86 trial participants. Every remission and progressive disease sample was obtained while ibrutinib was still being received by the patients. The response samples were drawn at a median of 12 months into treatment, with a range of roughly 6 to 40 months. Partial responses were observed in some 24 patients and complete responses in 2; after a median follow-up of 68 months, remission was maintained in roughly 14 patients and progression was observed in about twelve. Overall results and qualifications from the work: Public clonotypes were rare and either shrank or stayed stable during treatment, and the rise in clonality at ibrutinib response reflected expansion of private clonotypes. Sampling times were not matched between sustained-remission and progressing patients, and lymph node repertoires were not studied. At ibrutinib response clonality went up, during sustained remission it held steady, and at progression it dropped back toward baseline. Baseline clonality exceeded that of age-matched healthy donors and correlated strongly with circulating CD8+ T-cell counts.

Sample time point, as interpreted from the label and publication: roughly 2 years on ibrutinib. For TCR beta library preparation, about 2 micrograms of genomic DNA was extracted from cryopreserved PBMCs. Longitudinal blood samples from CLL patients on ibrutinib monotherapy were analyzed using high-throughput TCR beta sequencing. Patients were enrolled in a phase 2 open-label single-center ibrutinib monotherapy trial. Comments on this clone: What antigen it recognizes has not been identified. Base qualities were left out, and no much larger clone turns up one base away. Other DNA sequences of this sample code for an identical CDR3.

Each clonotype received, on average, about 9.7x coverage in deep resolution sequencing performed on a MiSeq, where the target depth lay between 1 in 1 million and 1 in 200,000 T cells. The immunoSEQ hsTCRB Kit was used to generate the TCR beta libraries. The original pipeline was this. ImmunoSEQ Data Assistant and ImmunoSEQ Analyzer were used for data analysis, and V, D and J genes were assigned according to IMGT definitions. Clonality, which ranges from 0 to 1, was calculated by subtracting the normalized Shannon entropy of productive rearrangement frequencies from one. Only overrepresented clonotypes making up at least 0.05% of the repertoire of each patient were included in the public clonotype analysis. Repertoires from approximately 12 age-matched healthy donors in immuneACCESS were used as clonality controls. The table comes from immuneACCESS by way of TCRdb, which keeps in-frame sequences with V and J called. Part of the clones is missing from these tables; in studies checked, under half for an unresolved V gene and the rest for unknown reasons. From that table come the V and J calls and clone size; the DNA was used to work out D and trimming. In this sample the table shows 150,000 to 250,000 clones, around 72% of which occur a single time. Of the sample, under 15% falls within the top ten clones.

Via the germline V gene, CDR1 is SGHTA and CDR2 FQGNSA. V is trimmed back by 5 bases and J by 5 bases, and the junction contains 7 bases that no gene match accounts for. The CDR3 spans 15 residues, from the cysteine through the phenylalanine. Only the CDR3 DNA stays, 45 bases, in frame from base 1. The chain joins TRBV7-2 to TRBJ1-2; 11 nucleotides in the junction match TRBD1. The sample consisted of PBMCs, taken after 24 months of ibrutinib treatment. The sequence was collected from a human donor with chronic lymphocytic leukemia. CDR3 sequence: CASSPRTGGRYGYTF. The nucleotides are TGTGCCAGCAGCCCCCGGACAGGGGGCCGGTATGGCTACACCTTC.